These 14 T cell receptor beta chains originate from one sample sequenced in a study of control samples from healthy donors and cancer patients. Data came from immunoSEQ multiplex PCR; TCRdb stores just in-frame clones and leaves some out. The data contain around 200,000 clones, 80% to 95% of them singletons. The sample consisted of blood. These receptors were collected from a young man in good health.

This chain joins TRBV5-4 and TRBJ2-3; D unresolved. The CDR3 loop spans 16 amino acids. Germline lookup yields CDR1 SGHNT and CDR2 YYREEE (reference sequence). V was clipped by 0 bases and J by 1 base, with 12 bases between them. The CDR3 loop is CASSLGPIVGTDTQYF. In DNA form, the CDR3 reads TGTGCCAGCAGCTTGGGGCCGATCGTCGGCACAGATACGCAGTATTTT. Full variable domain (rest looked up from reference TRBV5-4 and TRBJ2-3): ETGVTQSPTHLIKTRGQQVTLRCSSQSGHNTVSWYQQALGQGPQFIFQYYREEENGRGNFPPRFSGLQFPNYSSELNVNALELDDSALYLCASSLGPIVGTDTQYFGPGTRLTVL.

V is TRBV3-1 (or the pseudogene TRBV3-2) and J is TRBJ1-2; TRBD1 might be the D (6 bases). V was trimmed by 4 bases and J by 2 bases, leaving 8 bases between them. The CDR3 totals 13 residues. Germline V gene data show CDR1 as LGHDT and CDR2 as YNNKEL (reference sequence). The CDR3 DNA follows: TGTGCCAGCAGCCCCAGGGGCAACTATGGCTACACCTTC. It encodes CASSPRGNYGYTF.

Here the CDR3 DNA reads TGCAGTGCGAGGTACCAAGAGACCCAGTACTTC. It specifies CSARYQETQYF. The chain uses TRBV20-1 and TRBJ2-5; D unclear. The ends were cut back, 6 bases at V and 0 bases at J, with 5 bases in the middle. Germline CDR1 DFQATT, CDR2 SNEGSKA (reference sequence). This CDR3 has 11 residues.

This rearrangement joins TRBV5-1 to TRBJ2-7; D is unresolved. V gave up 4 bases and J gave up 0 bases, with 17 bases separating them. The CDR3 contains 16 residues. The germline CDR1 and CDR2 sequences are SGHRS and YFSETQ. CDR3 coding DNA: TGCGCCAGCAGCCTGTACAGCTCGCCAGGCTCCTACGAGCAGTACTTC. Its translation is CASSLYSSPGSYEQYF.

This rearrangement joins TRBV30 to TRBJ2-2; D is undetermined. This CDR3 has 14 amino acids. The germline gives CDR1 GTSNPN, CDR2 SVGIG (reference sequence). The V gene lost 0 bases and the J gene lost 2 bases, with 7 bases spanning the gap. The CDR3 DNA reads TGTGCCTGGAGTGTACAACTTAACACCGGGGAGCTGTTTTTT. Amino acids: CAWSVQLNTGELFF.

The chain couples TRBV11-2 to TRBJ1-4, with 8 bases aligning to TRBD1. Per the germline V gene, CDR1 is SGHAT and CDR2 is FQNNGV. The CDR3 covers 16 residues. Unmatched junction bases numbered 8, after V lost 1 base and J lost 7 bases. The CDR3, as DNA: TGTGCCAGCAGCTTAGGGTTCCAGGGGGCAGTTGAAAAACTGTTTTTT. Translated, it gives CASSLGFQGAVEKLFF.

The V call is TRBV4-2, the J call TRBJ2-5; D might be TRBD1 (5 bases). The CDR3 is made up of 16 amino acids. Germline lookup yields CDR1 LGHNA and CDR2 YNFKEQ. Trimming stripped 4 bases from V and 4 bases from J, with 19 bases between. The CDR3 DNA reads as TGTGCCAGCAGCCCAGGAAAGTGGGAAAGGGGAGAGACCCAGTACTTC. This encodes CASSPGKWERGETQYF.

This clone occurred once. The V gene is TRBV7-9, the J gene TRBJ1-2, with TRBD1 as a possible D gene (6 bases). Germline loops: CDR1 SEHNR, CDR2 FQNEAQ (reference sequence). Trimming left V 5 bases short and J 5 bases short, with 18 bases between. The CDR3 covers 15 residues. In DNA form, the CDR3 reads TGTGCCAGCAGCGCTAGGACAGACATTTTTTATGGCTACACCTTC. This sequence encodes CASSARTDIFYGYTF.

The chain joins TRBV7-3 to TRBJ2-3; D unclear. Looked up from germline, CDR1 is SGHTA and CDR2 is FQGTGA. The CDR3 extends over 12 amino acids. V lost 4 bases, J lost 2 bases, and 4 bases lay in between. CDR3 in amino acids: CASSSYTDTQYF. The CDR3 DNA reads as TGTGCCAGCAGCTCATACACAGATACGCAGTATTTT.

J is TRBJ1-3 and V is TRBV14; TRBD1 matches at 8 bases. V dropped 0 bases and J dropped 9; count of bases not matched to a gene: 10. Germline assignment: CDR1 SGHDN and CDR2 FVKESK. CDR3 length: 16 residues. CDR3 in amino acids: CASSQDLNRGSGTIYF. The CDR3 DNA follows: TGTGCCAGCAGCCAAGATCTGAACAGGGGGTCTGGCACCATATATTTT. The whole variable domain, remainder taken from reference TRBV14 and TRBJ1-3, is EAGVTQFPSHSVIEKGQTVTLRCDPISGHDNLYWYRRVMGKEIKFLLHFVKESKQDESGMPNNRFLAERTGGTYSTLKVQPAELEDSGVYFCASSQDLNRGSGTIYFGEGSWLTVV.

The rearrangement uses TRBV2 and TRBJ2-1, with a tentative D call TRBD2 (5 bases). Trimming took off 4 bases at V and 6 bases at J, with 13 bases between the two ends. The germline V gene has CDR1 SNHLY and CDR2 FYNNEI. This CDR3 spans 14 amino acids. Written as DNA, the CDR3 is TGTGCCAGCAGTGCTTGGACTCCCGGCAATGAGCAGTTCTTC. Translated, it gives CASSAWTPGNEQFF.

This rearrangement joins TRBV4-2 to TRBJ1-3; 9 positions match TRBD1. Germline V gene lookup returns CDR1 LGHNA and CDR2 YNFKEQ. CDR3 size: 19 residues. The V and J ends lost 4 bases and 0 bases, in that order; junction bases with no gene match: 13. CDR3 sequence (DNA): TGTGCCAGCAGCCGGGGCTTACAGGGGGCTTCACCCTCTGGAAACACCATATATTTT. Its translation: CASSRGLQGASPSGNTIYF.

This sequence joins TRBV19 and TRBJ2-2; possibly TRBD1 for D (5 bases). Per the germline V gene, CDR1 is LNHDA and CDR2 is SQIVND (reference sequence). V shed 10 bases and J shed 5 bases, with 20 bases lying between them. This CDR3 comprises 15 residues. CDR3: CATRPTGRLTGELFF. In DNA, the CDR3 is TGTGCCACCCGCCCCACAGGCCGTCTGACCGGGGAGCTGTTTTTT.

This clone was seen a few times. V is TRBV24-1 and J is TRBJ2-7; D could derive from TRBD1 or TRBD2 (5 bases each). This CDR3 comprises 15 residues. Trimming cost V 5 bases and J 9 bases, with 22 bases left between them. Germline CDR1 reads KGHDR; CDR2 reads SFDVKD. CDR3 residues: CATSGTGTARGGQYF. For the CDR3, the DNA is TGTGCCACCAGTGGGACCGGGACCGCCCGTGGAGGGCAGTACTTC.